This T cell receptor beta chain was profiled in a study of blood T cells in healthy people across ages (dated by TCRdb to the mid-2010s). Notes on the research overall: In model experiments, template switching captured roughly one uniquely barcoded TCR beta cDNA molecule for every two T cells. Age-related changes in TCR beta repertoire diversity were measured in the study by deep sequencing normalized with unique cDNA molecular identifiers. The donors were divided into four age groups: young (average roughly 17 years), middle-aged (about 39), aged (approximately 62) and long-lived (about 90). To avoid experimental bias, donors of different ages were distributed randomly across sequencing lanes. The study analyzed two additional independent replicas of 1 million unique cDNA reads from the same blood draw for two donors, one aged 18 to 30 and one aged 80 or older. Broader findings and caveats from the paper: Estimates of total diversity based on one million sequenced T cells were considered lower bounds and underestimates. Bulk unsorted PBMC profiling prevented conclusive comparison of naive and antigen-experienced compartments. Compared with the aged group, the long-lived group had more naive CD4+ T cells, fewer expanded clones and increased TCR diversity, a pattern suggesting age selection. Because the CMV infection status of the donors was unknown, age-related changes in expanded clonotypes may potentially have been confounded. As age increased, observed TCR beta diversity per million T cells dropped in a roughly linear way, and a significant reduction was already evident by age 40. There was a strong correlation between observed TCR beta diversity and the percentage of naive T cells measured by flow cytometry.

The roughly 39 donors, aged 6 to 90 years, were systemically healthy Caucasian individuals from Russia. Each donor gave 8 to 10 milliliters of peripheral blood, collected into EDTA-treated Vacutainer tubes. Ficoll-Paque density-gradient centrifugation was used to isolate PBMCs, with at least 6 million per sample. Total RNA, at least 5.5 micrograms per sample, was extracted from PBMCs with Trizol reagent. For every donor, flow cytometry on a PBMC aliquot measured the percentage of naive CD45RAhigh/CD27high T cells. Based on the germline V gene, the CDR1 and CDR2 sequences are LGHNA and YSLEER. Trimming costs V 0 bases and J 0 bases, and their ends lie 13 bases apart. The CDR3 spans 17 residues, from the cysteine through the phenylalanine. Here the CDR3 DNA is all that survives: 51 bases in frame from base 1. The library came from 5' RACE. Sequenced on an Illumina HiSeq 2500. A second PCR of roughly 7 to 12 cycles was run with a J-beta primer mix and a sample-barcoded 5' primer. A unique molecular identifier was introduced onto each TCR beta cDNA molecule by a template-switch 5' adaptor carrying 12 random nucleotides. Each sample yielded at least 2.5 million CDR3-containing paired-end reads. The Mint cDNA synthesis kit, primed by a TRBC-specific oligonucleotide, was used to synthesize first-strand cDNA from all RNA. After uracil-DNA glycosylase treatment, a first 18-cycle PCR used universal primers M1SS and BC2_uni_R on all cDNA. Turning to the authors' computational methods: For normalization, 1 million high-quality reads, each with a distinct molecular identifier, were randomly selected from each sample. Reads with shared molecular identifiers were discarded instead of being binned into consensus sequences. MiTCR, set to a Q25 quality threshold and the strictest error-elimination algorithm, was used for CDR3 identification, clonotype clustering and error correction. A nonparametric unseen species model with Euler transformation was used to estimate lower-bound total TCR beta diversity. The raw public data were reprocessed by TCRdb itself: fastp quality trimming at Q25, MiXCR clonotype calling, in-frame beta chains only. CDR3 protein duplicates are merged, each entry listing the most common genes and DNA. None of the V and J calls come from the authors' own analysis; TCRdb made them. The sample table records fewer than 900,000 distinct CDR3 sequences; roughly 49% of these occur just once. Together, the top ten hold around a third of the sample.

This clonotype was counted between two and nine times. Its binding antigen is unknown. No qualities accompany the bases; no much larger clone lies one base away. This sequence was found in an older woman in good health. Rearrangement joined TRBV4-3 to TRBJ2-3; the D gene cannot be named for sure. The source material was blood. The CDR3 protein: CASSQEARGSSTDTQYF. The nucleotide sequence is TGCGCCAGCAGCCAAGAGGCGCGCGGATCTAGCACAGATACGCAGTATTTT.